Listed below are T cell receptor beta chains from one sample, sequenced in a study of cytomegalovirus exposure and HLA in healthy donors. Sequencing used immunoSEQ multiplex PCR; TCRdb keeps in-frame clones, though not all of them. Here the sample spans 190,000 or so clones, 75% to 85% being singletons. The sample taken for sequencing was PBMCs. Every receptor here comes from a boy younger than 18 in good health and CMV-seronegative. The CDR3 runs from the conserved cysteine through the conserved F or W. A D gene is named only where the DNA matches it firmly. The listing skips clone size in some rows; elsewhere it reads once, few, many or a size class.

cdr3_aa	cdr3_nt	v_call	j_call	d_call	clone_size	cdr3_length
CASSLTSGELFF	TGTGCCAGCAGCTTAACTTCCGGGGAGCTGTTTTTT	TRBV11-2	TRBJ2-2	NA	NA	12
CACQDRGLREQYF	TGTGCCTGCCAGGACAGGGGACTGCGCGAGCAGTACTTC	TRBV30	TRBJ2-7	TRBD1	once	13
CASSLGPIANYGYTF	TGTGCCAGCAGCTTGGGGCCAATAGCTAACTATGGCTACACCTTC	TRBV7-2	TRBJ1-2	NA	few	15
CASSKVEQVPSNEKLFF	TGTGCCAGCAGCAAAGTGGAACAGGTTCCCTCTAATGAAAAACTGTTTTTT	TRBV21-1	TRBJ1-4	NA	NA	17
CASTLIDEQFF	TGTGCCAGCACGTTAATCGATGAGCAGTTCTTC	TRBV2	TRBJ2-1	NA	NA	11
CASSSIDRMNTEAFF	TGTGCCAGCAGCTCGATTGACAGGATGAACACTGAAGCTTTCTTT	TRBV7-9	TRBJ1-1	NA	NA	15
CASSPTRGLGQPQHF	TGTGCCAGCAGTCCCACCAGGGGGCTTGGTCAGCCCCAGCATTTT	TRBV27	TRBJ1-5	TRBD1	NA	15
CASSLMGQAMPYF	TGTGCCAGCAGCCTAATGGGACAGGCGATGCCGTACTTC	TRBV6-5	TRBJ2-5	TRBD1	NA	13
CASSDAGDYGYTF	TGTGCCAGCAGTGACGCGGGGGACTATGGCTACACCTTC	TRBV25-1	TRBJ1-2	NA	NA	13
CASSVADSHNQPQHF	TGTGCCAGCAGCGTCGCAGACAGCCACAATCAGCCCCAGCATTTT	TRBV9	TRBJ1-5	NA	NA	15
CSVRQDTASFEAFF	TGCAGCGTCAGACAGGATACAGCCTCTTTTGAAGCTTTCTTT	TRBV29-1	TRBJ1-1	NA	NA	14
CASSLAGQSYNEQFF	TGTGCCAGCAGCTTGGCGGGACAGAGCTACAATGAGCAGTTCTTC	TRBV5-4	TRBJ2-1	TRBD1	once	15
CASSRPPELNEQYF	TGTGCCAGCAGCCGTCCGCCGGAGCTAAACGAGCAGTACTTC	TRBV7-2	TRBJ2-7	NA	few	14
CASLGGGTQETQYF	TGTGCCAGCTTGGGCGGGGGGACACAAGAGACCCAGTACTTC	TRBV6-5	TRBJ2-5	TRBD2	once	14
CSVVKNTEAFF	TGCAGCGTCGTAAAGAACACTGAAGCTTTCTTT	TRBV29-1	TRBJ1-1	NA	NA	11
CASSHLDRFNSPLHF	TGTGCCAGTAGCCACCTCGACAGGTTTAATTCACCCCTCCACTTT	TRBV19	TRBJ1-6	NA	NA	15
CASSYVQADYAEQFF	TGTGCCAGCAGTTACGTACAGGCGGACTATGCTGAGCAGTTCTTC	TRBV6-5	TRBJ2-1	NA	NA	15
CASSSTGETSYEQYF	TGCGCCAGCAGCTCTACAGGGGAGACGTCCTACGAGCAGTACTTC	TRBV5-1	TRBJ2-7	TRBD1	NA	15
CASSLARGGAGELFF	TGCGCCAGCAGCTTGGCCAGAGGGGGAGCCGGGGAGCTGTTTTTT	TRBV5-1	TRBJ2-2	NA	few	15
CSVVTGRAEAFF	TGCAGCGTTGTGACAGGGCGGGCTGAAGCTTTCTTT	TRBV29-1	TRBJ1-1	TRBD1	NA	12
CASSLKQNYGYTF	TGCGCCAGCAGCTTAAAGCAAAACTATGGCTACACCTTC	TRBV5-1	TRBJ1-2	NA	NA	13
CASSYSKGDFYGYTF	TGTGCCAGCAGTTACTCGAAAGGGGATTTTTATGGCTACACCTTC	TRBV6-6	TRBJ1-2	NA	NA	15
CAISESRGETQYF	TGTGCCATCAGTGAGTCAAGGGGGGAGACCCAGTACTTC	TRBV10-3	TRBJ2-5	NA	once	13
CASSLGVGLNEQFF	TGCGCCAGCAGCTTGGGGGTCGGACTGAATGAGCAGTTCTTC	TRBV5-1	TRBJ2-1	NA	few	14
CASSSPGFETQYF	TGTGCCAGCAGCTCTCCGGGGTTTGAGACCCAGTACTTC	TRBV5-4	TRBJ2-5	NA	NA	13
CASSFGTGGSEAFF	TGTGCCAGCAGTTTTGGGACAGGGGGCAGTGAAGCTTTCTTT	TRBV27	TRBJ1-1	TRBD1	NA	14
CASSPDRGRDTEAFF	TGTGCCAGCAGCCCAGACAGGGGGCGAGACACTGAAGCTTTCTTT	TRBV7-2	TRBJ1-1	TRBD1	NA	15
CASSALYGYTF	TGTGCCAGCAGCGCACTGTATGGCTACACCTTC	TRBV9	TRBJ1-2	NA	NA	11
CASSHLVRDRDQPQHF	TGTGCCAGTAGCCACCTGGTACGGGACAGGGATCAGCCCCAGCATTTT	TRBV19	TRBJ1-5	TRBD1	NA	16
CAIRDRVNTGELFF	TGTGCCATTCGGGACAGGGTGAACACCGGGGAGCTGTTTTTT	TRBV10-3	TRBJ2-2	TRBD1	NA	14
CASSQRQGSYEQYF	TGTGCCAGCAGTCAAAGACAGGGATCTTACGAGCAGTACTTC	TRBV6-5	TRBJ2-7	TRBD1	NA	14
CASSRDFSEAFF	TGTGCCAGCAGCCGGGACTTTTCTGAAGCTTTCTTT	TRBV7-3	TRBJ1-1	NA	NA	12
CASSLNNGGGSYEQYF	TGTGCCAGCAGCTTAAATAACGGGGGAGGGTCCTACGAGCAGTACTTC	TRBV7-2	TRBJ2-7	TRBD2	NA	16
CASSLGLNRGGGNTIYF	TGTGCCAGCAGCTTAGGCCTAAATCGGGGAGGCGGAAACACCATATATTTT	TRBV13	TRBJ1-3	NA	NA	17
CACQGINQPQHF	TGTGCCTGTCAGGGTATCAATCAGCCCCAGCATTTT	TRBV30	TRBJ1-5	NA	NA	12
CASISASPDTEAFF	TGTGCCAGTATCTCAGCGAGCCCCGACACTGAAGCTTTCTTT	TRBV19	TRBJ1-1	NA	NA	14
CASSLGASLSYNEQFF	TGTGCCAGCAGCTTAGGGGCTAGCCTCTCCTACAATGAGCAGTTCTTC	TRBV11-3	TRBJ2-1	NA	NA	16
CAWSVGGGGRIEQYF	TGTGCCTGGAGTGTAGGCGGGGGGGGCCGAATCGAGCAGTACTTC	TRBV30	TRBJ2-7	TRBD2	NA	15
CASSSRSVSGEKLFF	TGTGCCAGCAGCTCGCGATCGGTTTCAGGCGAAAAACTGTTTTTT	TRBV7-9	TRBJ1-4	NA	NA	15
CASSLGQGHEKLFF	TGTGCCAGCAGCTTGGGACAGGGGCATGAAAAACTGTTTTTT	TRBV13	TRBJ1-4	TRBD1	NA	14
CASSLGGATEAFF	TGTGCCAGCAGCTTAGGCGGCGCCACTGAAGCTTTCTTT	TRBV5-6	TRBJ1-1	NA	NA	13
CASSLGRAGGSVGTQYF	TGTGCCAGTAGTTTGGGGAGAGCGGGAGGGTCGGTTGGTACGCAGTATTTT	TRBV19	TRBJ2-3	TRBD2	NA	17
CASSVGGRDDNYGYTF	TGTGCCAGCAGCGTAGGGGGCAGGGATGATAACTATGGCTACACCTTC	TRBV9	TRBJ1-2	NA	few	16
CASSPEDWNGYTF	TGTGCCAGCAGCCCCGAGGACTGGAATGGCTACACCTTC	TRBV7-9	TRBJ1-2	NA	once	13
CASSLYDWNTEAFF	TGTGCCAGCAGCTTGTACGACTGGAACACTGAAGCTTTCTTT	TRBV7-2	TRBJ1-1	NA	NA	14
CASSLGGKITDTQYF	TGTGCCAGCAGCTTGGGGGGCAAGATAACAGATACGCAGTATTTT	TRBV5-6	TRBJ2-3	NA	NA	15
CASKGGRAYETQYF	TGTGCCAGCAAGGGCGGGAGGGCCTACGAGACCCAGTACTTC	TRBV7-2	TRBJ2-5	TRBD2	once	14
CASSLLSRNYGYTF	TGTGCCAGCAGCTTGTTGAGCAGGAACTATGGCTACACCTTC	TRBV5-5	TRBJ1-2	NA	NA	14
CASSSPRQGMATEAFF	TGTGCCAGTAGTTCCCCCCGACAGGGGATGGCCACTGAAGCTTTCTTT	TRBV19	TRBJ1-1	TRBD1	NA	16
CASSLESGVTSNLELFF	TGTGCCAGCAGCTTAGAATCCGGGGTAACGTCAAACTTAGAGCTGTTTTTT	TRBV7-3	TRBJ2-2	NA	NA	17
CASGEVRGTQYF	TGTGCCAGCGGGGAGGTGAGGGGTACGCAGTATTTT	TRBV6-1	TRBJ2-3	NA	NA	12
CASIKAGDYGYTF	TGTGCCAGCATCAAAGCGGGGGACTATGGCTACACCTTC	TRBV6-5	TRBJ1-2	NA	NA	13
CAKTSGTKAETQYF	TGTGCCAAGACTTCCGGGACTAAGGCAGAGACCCAGTACTTC	TRBV27	TRBJ2-5	TRBD2	NA	14
CAWTPQVQSYEQYF	TGTGCCTGGACCCCCCAGGTACAGTCCTACGAGCAGTACTTC	TRBV30	TRBJ2-7	NA	NA	14
CSVEDWGRTYNEQFF	TGCAGCGTTGAAGACTGGGGGCGCACCTACAATGAGCAGTTCTTC	TRBV29-1	TRBJ2-1	NA	few	15